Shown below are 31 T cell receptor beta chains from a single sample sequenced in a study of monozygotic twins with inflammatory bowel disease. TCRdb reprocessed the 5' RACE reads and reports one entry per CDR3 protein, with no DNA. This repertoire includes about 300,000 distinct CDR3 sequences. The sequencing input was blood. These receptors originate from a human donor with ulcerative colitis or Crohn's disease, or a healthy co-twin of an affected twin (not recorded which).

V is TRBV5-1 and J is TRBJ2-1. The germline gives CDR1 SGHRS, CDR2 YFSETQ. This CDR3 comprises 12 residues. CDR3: CASSLMSLEQFF.

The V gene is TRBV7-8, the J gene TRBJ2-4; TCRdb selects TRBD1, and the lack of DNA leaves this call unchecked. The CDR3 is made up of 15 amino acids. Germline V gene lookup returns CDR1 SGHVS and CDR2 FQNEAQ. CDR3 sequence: CASSSTGTGYNIQYF. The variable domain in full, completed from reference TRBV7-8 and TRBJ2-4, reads GAGVSQSPRYKVAKRGQDVALRCDPISGHVSLFWYQQALGQGPEFLTYFQNEAQLDKSGLPSDRFFAERPEGSVSTLKIQRTQQEDSAVYLCASSSTGTGYNIQYFGAGTRLSVL.

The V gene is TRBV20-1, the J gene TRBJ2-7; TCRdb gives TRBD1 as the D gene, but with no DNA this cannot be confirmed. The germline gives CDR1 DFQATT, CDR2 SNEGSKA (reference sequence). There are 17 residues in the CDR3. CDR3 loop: CSARDPVRVGGGYEQYF.

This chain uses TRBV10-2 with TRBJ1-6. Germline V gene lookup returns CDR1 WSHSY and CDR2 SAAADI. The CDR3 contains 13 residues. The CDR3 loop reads CASRAQYNSPLHF.

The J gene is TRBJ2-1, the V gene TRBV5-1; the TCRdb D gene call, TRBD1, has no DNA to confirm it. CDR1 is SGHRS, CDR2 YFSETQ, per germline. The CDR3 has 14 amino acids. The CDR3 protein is CASSQGVFSNEQFF.

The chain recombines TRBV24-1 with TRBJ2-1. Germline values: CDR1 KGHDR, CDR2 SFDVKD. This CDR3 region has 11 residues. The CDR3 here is CATSVANEQFF.

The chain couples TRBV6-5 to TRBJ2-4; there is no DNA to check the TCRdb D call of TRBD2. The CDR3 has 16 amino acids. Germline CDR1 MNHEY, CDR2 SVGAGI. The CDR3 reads CASSYSPAAAKNIQYF.

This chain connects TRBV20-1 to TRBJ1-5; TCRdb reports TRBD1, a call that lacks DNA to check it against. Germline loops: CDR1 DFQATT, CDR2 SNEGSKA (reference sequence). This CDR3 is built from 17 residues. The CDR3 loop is CSARGFPWGAGNQPQHF.

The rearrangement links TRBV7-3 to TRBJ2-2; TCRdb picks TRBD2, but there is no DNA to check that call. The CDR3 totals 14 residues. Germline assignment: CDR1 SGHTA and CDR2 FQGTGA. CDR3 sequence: CASRPGGPSGELFF.

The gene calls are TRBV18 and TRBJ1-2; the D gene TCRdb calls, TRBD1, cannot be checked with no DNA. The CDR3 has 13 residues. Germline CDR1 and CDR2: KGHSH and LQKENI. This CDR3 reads CASSPAHSDGYTF.

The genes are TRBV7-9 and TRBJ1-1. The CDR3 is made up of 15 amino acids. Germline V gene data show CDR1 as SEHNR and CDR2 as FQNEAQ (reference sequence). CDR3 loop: CASSTKRVGFTEAFF.

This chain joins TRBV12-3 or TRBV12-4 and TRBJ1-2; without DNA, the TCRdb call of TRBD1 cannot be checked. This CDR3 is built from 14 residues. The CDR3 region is CASIRDGGLFGYTF.

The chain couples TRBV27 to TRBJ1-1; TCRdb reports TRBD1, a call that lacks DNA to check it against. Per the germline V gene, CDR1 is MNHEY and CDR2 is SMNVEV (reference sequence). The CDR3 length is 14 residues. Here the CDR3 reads CATKHLGENTEAFF.

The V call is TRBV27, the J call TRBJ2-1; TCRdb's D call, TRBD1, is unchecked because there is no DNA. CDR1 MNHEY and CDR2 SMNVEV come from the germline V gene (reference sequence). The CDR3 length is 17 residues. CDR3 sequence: CASSLNPRGSSYNEQFF.

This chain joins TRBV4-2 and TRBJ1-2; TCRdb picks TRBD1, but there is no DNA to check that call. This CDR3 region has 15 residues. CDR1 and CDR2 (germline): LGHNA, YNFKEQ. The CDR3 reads CASSVLQGAGYGYTF.

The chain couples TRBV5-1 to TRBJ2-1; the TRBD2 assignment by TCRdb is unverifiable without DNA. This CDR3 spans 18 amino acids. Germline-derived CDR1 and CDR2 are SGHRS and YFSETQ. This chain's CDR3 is CASSRGVLAGHSYNEQFF.

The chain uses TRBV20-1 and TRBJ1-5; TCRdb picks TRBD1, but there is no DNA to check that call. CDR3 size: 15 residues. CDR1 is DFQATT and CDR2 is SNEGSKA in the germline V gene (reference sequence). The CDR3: CSATQWVNSNQPQHF.

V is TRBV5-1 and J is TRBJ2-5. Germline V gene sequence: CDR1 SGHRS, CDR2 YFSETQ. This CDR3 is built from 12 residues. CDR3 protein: CATWLNKETQYF.

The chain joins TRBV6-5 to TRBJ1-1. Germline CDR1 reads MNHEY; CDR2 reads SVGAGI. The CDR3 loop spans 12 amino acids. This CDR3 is CASSGRNTEAFF.

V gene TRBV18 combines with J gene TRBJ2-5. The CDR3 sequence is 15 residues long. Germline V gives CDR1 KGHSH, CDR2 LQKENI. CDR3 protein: CASSPLLGFQETQYF.

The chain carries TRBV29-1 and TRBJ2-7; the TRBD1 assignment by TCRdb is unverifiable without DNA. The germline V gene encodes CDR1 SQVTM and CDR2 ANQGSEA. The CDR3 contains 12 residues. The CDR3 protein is CSVVLDSYEQYF.

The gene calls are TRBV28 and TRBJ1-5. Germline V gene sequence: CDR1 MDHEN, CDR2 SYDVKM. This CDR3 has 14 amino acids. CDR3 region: CASSFFLSNQPQHF.

The CDR3 sequence: CASSERQADNSPLHF. The rearrangement uses TRBV2 and TRBJ1-6. The germline V gene encodes CDR1 SNHLY and CDR2 FYNNEI. The CDR3 loop spans 15 amino acids.

The CDR3 loop reads CASSVGGTAVRTEAFF. The chain has TRBV9 and TRBJ1-1. This CDR3 has 16 residues. Germline loops: CDR1 SGDLS, CDR2 YYNGEE.

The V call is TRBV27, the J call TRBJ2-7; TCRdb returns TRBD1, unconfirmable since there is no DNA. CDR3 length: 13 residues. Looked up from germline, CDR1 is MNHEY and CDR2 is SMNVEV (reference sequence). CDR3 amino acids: CASRRGRGREQYF.

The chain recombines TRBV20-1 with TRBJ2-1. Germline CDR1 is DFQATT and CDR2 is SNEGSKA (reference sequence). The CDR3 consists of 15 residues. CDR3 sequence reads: CSARDSGSPYNEQFF.

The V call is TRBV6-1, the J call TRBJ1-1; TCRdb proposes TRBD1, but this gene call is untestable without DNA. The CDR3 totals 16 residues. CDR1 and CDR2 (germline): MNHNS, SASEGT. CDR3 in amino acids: CATRMGHEIMNTEAFF.

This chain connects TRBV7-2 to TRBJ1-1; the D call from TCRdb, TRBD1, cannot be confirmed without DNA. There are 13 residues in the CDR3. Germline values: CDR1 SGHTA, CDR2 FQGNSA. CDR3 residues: CASSLEGATQAFF.

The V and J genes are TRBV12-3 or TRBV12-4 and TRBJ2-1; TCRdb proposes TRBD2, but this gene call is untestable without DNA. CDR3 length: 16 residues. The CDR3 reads CASRQPPSGSYNEQFF.

CDR3 sequence: CASRGPGDYEQYF. This chain connects TRBV25-1 to TRBJ2-7; TCRdb calls TRBD1, which cannot be checked without DNA. The CDR3 covers 13 residues. The germline CDR1 and CDR2 sequences are MGHDK and SYGVNS.

This CDR3 reads CASSLGQGSFWPQHF. V and J are TRBV7-9 and TRBJ1-5; lacking DNA, the TRBD1 call made by TCRdb goes unchecked. The CDR3 covers 15 residues. Germline CDR1 reads SEHNR; CDR2 reads FQNEAQ (reference sequence). The variable domain in full, completed from reference TRBV7-9 and TRBJ1-5, reads DTGVSQNPRHKITKRGQNVTFRCDPISEHNRLYWYRQTLGQGPEFLTYFQNEAQLEKSRLLSDRFSAERPKGSFSTLEIQRTEQGDSAMYLCASSLGQGSFWPQHFGDGTRLSIL.